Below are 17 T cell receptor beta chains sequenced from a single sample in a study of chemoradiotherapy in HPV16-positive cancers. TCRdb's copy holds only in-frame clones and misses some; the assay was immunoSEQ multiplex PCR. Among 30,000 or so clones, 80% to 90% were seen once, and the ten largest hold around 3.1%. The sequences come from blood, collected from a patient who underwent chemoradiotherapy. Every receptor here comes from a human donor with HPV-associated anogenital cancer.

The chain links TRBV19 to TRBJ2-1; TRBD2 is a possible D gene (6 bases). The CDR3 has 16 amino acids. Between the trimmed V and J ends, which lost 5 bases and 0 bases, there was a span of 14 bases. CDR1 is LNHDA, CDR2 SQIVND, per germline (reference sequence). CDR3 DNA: TGTGCCAGTAGTCTCCCTAGCGTGAGCTCCTACAATGAGCAGTTCTTC. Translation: CASSLPSVSSYNEQFF. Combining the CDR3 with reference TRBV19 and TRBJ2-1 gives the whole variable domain DGGITQSPKYLFRKEGQNVTLSCEQNLNHDAMYWYRQDPGQGLRLIYYSQIVNDFQKGDIAEGYSVSREKKESFPLTVTSAQKNPTAFYLCASSLPSVSSYNEQFFGPGTRLTVL.

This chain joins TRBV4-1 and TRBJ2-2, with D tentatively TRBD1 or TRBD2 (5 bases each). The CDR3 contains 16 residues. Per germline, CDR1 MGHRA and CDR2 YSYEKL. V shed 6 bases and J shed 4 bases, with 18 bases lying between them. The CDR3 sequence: CASRETGQNFTGELFF. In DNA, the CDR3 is TGCGCCAGCAGGGAAACGGGGCAGAACTTCACCGGGGAGCTGTTTTTT.

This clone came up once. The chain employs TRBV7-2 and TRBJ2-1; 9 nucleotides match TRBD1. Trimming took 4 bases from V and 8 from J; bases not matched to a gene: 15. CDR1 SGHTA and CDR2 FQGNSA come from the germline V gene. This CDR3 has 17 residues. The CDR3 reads CASSSRNRGRRGHEQFF. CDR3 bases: TGTGCCAGCAGCTCTCGCAACAGGGGGCGGAGGGGCCATGAGCAGTTCTTC.

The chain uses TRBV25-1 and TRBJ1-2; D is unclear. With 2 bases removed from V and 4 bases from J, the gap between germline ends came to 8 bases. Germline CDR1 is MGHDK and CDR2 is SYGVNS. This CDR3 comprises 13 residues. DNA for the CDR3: TGTGCCAGCAGTGAAAGTAACCGCTATGGCTACACCTTC. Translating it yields CASSESNRYGYTF.

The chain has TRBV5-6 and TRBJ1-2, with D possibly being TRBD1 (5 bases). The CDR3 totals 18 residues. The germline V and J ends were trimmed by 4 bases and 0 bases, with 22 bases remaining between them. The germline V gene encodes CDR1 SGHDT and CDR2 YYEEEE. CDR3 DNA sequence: TGTGCCAGCAGCCCTACCGTGGGACCAAGGGGTGCTAACTATGGCTACACCTTC. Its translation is CASSPTVGPRGANYGYTF. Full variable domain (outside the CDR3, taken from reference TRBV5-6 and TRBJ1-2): DAGVTQSPTHLIKTRGQQVTLRCSPKSGHDTVSWYQQALGQGPQFIFQYYEEEERQRGNFPDRFSGHQFPNYSSELNVNALLLGDSALYLCASSPTVGPRGANYGYTFGSGTRLTVV.

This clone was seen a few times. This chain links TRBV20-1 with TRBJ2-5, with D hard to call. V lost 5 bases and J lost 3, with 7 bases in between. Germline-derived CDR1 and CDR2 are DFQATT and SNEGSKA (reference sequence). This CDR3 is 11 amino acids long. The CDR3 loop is CSARSEETQYF. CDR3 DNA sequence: TGCAGTGCTCGATCGGAAGAGACCCAGTACTTC.

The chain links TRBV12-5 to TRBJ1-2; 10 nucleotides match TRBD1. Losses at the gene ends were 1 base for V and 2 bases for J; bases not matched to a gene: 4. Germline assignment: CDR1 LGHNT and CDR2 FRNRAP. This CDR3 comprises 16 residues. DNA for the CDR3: TGTGCTAGTGGTTTGGGCCCGGGACAGGGGAACTATGGCTACACCTTC. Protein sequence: CASGLGPGQGNYGYTF.

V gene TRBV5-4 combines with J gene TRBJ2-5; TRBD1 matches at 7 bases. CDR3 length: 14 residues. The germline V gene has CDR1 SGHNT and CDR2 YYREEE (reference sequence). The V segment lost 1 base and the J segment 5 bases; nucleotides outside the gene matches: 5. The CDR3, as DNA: TGTGCCAGCAGCTTGCTAGGGGGCGTGGAGACCCAGTACTTC. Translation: CASSLLGGVETQYF.

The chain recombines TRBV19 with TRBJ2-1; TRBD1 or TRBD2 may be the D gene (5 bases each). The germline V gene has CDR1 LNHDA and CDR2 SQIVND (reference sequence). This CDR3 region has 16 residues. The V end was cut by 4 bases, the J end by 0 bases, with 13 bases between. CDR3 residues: CASSTLWDHSYNEQFF. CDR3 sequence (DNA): TGTGCCAGTAGTACACTCTGGGACCACTCCTACAATGAGCAGTTCTTC.

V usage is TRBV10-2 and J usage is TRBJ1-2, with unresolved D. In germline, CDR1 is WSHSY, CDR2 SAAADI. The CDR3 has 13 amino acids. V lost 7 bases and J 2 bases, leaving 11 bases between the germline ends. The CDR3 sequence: CASKHTENYGYTF. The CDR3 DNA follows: TGCGCCAGCAAGCACACAGAAAACTATGGCTACACCTTC.

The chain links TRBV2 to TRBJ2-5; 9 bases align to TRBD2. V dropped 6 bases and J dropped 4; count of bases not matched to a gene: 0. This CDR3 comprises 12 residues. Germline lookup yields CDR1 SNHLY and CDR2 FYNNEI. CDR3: CASRLAGETQYF. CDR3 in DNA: TGTGCCAGCAGACTAGCGGGAGAGACCCAGTACTTC.

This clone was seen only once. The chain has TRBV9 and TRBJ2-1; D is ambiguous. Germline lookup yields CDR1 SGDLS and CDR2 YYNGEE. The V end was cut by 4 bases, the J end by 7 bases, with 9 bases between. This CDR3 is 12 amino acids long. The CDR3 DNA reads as TGTGCCAGCAGCACTGTGGGGAATGAGCAGTTCTTC. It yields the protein CASSTVGNEQFF.

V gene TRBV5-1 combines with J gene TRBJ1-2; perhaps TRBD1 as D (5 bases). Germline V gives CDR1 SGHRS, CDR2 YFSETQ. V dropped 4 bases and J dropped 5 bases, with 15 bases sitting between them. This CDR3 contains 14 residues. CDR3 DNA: TGCGCCAGCAGCCTCGGGACCGAGGATTATGGCTACACCTTC. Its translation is CASSLGTEDYGYTF.

CDR3 sequence: CASRRITGGGTDTQYF. The CDR3 DNA is TGTGCCAGCAGACGAATAACAGGGGGCGGGACAGATACGCAGTATTTT. The chain employs TRBV7-2 and TRBJ2-3; TRBD1 matches at 9 bases. The junction had 10 bases not matched to a gene; V was cut back by 6 bases and J by 3 bases. CDR3 length equals 16 residues. CDR1 is SGHTA and CDR2 is FQGNSA in the germline V gene.

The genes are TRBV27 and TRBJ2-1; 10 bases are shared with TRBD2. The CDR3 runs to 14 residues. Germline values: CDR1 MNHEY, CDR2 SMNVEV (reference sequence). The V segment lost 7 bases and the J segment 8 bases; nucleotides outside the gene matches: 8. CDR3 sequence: CASTSSGRADEQFF. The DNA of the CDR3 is TGTGCCAGCACTTCCAGCGGGAGGGCAGATGAGCAGTTCTTC.

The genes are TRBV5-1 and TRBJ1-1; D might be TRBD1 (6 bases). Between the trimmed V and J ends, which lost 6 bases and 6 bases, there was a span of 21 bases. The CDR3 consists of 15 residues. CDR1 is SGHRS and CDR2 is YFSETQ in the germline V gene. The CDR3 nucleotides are TGCGCCAGCACCCTGGGCATGACAGGTCGGGCTGAAGCTTTCTTT. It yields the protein CASTLGMTGRAEAFF.

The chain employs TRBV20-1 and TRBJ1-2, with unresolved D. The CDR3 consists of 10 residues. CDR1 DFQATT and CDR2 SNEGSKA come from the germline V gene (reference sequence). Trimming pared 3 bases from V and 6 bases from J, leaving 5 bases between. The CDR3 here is CSASFNGYTF. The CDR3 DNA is TGCAGTGCTAGTTTCAATGGCTACACCTTC.